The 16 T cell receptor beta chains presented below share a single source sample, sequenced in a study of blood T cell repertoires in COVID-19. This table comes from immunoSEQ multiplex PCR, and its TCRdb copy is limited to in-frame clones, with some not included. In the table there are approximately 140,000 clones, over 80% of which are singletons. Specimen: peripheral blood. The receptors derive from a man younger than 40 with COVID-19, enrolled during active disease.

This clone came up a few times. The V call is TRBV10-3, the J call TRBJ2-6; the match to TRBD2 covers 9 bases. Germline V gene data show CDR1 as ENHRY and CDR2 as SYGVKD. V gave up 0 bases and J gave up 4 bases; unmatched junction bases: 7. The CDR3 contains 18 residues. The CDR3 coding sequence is TGTGCCATCAGTGAGTCCTTAGCGGGAGCGGGGGGGGCCAACGTCCTGACTTTC. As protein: CAISESLAGAGGANVLTF.

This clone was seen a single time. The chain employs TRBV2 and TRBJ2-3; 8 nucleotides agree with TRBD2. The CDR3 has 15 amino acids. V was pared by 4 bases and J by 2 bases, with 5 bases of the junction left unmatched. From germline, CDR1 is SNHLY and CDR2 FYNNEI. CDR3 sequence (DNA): TGTGCCAGCAGTGGCGGCGGGGGGCCCACAGATACGCAGTATTTT. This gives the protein CASSGGGGPTDTQYF.

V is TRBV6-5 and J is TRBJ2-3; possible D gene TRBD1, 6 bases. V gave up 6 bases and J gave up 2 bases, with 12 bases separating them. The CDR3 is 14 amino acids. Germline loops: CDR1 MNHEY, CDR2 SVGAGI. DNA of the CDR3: TGTGCCAGCAGAGACACAGGGTACACAGATACGCAGTATTTT. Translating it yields CASRDTGYTDTQYF.

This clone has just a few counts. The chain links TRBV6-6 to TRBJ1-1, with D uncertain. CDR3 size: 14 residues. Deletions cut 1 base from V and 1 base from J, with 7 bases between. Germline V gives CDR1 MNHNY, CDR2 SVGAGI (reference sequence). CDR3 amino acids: CASSYLGENTEAFF. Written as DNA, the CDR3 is TGTGCCAGCAGTTACTTGGGAGAGAACACTGAAGCTTTCTTT.

The CDR3: CASRESGETQYF. The CDR3, as DNA: TGTGCCAGCAGGGAGTCGGGGGAGACCCAGTACTTC. V is TRBV28 and J is TRBJ2-5; a weak D match, TRBD2 (5 bases). Germline-derived CDR1 and CDR2 are MDHEN and SYDVKM. Trimming removed 6 bases from V and 5 bases from J, with 10 bases in between. This CDR3 region has 12 residues.

The CDR3 loop is CASSLGSSTDTQYF. The CDR3 nucleotides read TGTGCCAGCAGCCTTGGCAGTAGCACAGATACGCAGTATTTT. The chain couples TRBV5-6 to TRBJ2-3; D call uncertain. In germline, CDR1 is SGHDT, CDR2 YYEEEE. V shed 4 bases and J shed 0 bases, with 9 bases lying between them. The length of the CDR3 is 14 residues.

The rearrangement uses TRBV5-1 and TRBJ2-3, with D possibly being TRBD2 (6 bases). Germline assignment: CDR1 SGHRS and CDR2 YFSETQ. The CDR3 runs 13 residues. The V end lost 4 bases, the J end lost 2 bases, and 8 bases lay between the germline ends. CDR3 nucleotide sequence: TGCGCCAGCAGCCGGGGGTACACAGATACGCAGTATTTT. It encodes CASSRGYTDTQYF.

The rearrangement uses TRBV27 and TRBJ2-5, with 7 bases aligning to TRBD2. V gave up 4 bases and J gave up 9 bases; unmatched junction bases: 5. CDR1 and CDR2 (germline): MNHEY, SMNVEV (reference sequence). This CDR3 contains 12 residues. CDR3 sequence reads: CASSSGGAAQYF. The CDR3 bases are TGTGCCAGCAGTTCGGGAGGAGCGGCCCAGTACTTC.

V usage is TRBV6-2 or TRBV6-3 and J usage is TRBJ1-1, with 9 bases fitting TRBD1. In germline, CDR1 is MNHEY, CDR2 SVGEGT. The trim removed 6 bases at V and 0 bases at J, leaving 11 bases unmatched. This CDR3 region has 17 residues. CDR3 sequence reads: CASSLRSRTGVNTEAFF. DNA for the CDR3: TGTGCCAGCAGCCTAAGGTCGCGGACAGGGGTGAACACTGAAGCTTTCTTT.

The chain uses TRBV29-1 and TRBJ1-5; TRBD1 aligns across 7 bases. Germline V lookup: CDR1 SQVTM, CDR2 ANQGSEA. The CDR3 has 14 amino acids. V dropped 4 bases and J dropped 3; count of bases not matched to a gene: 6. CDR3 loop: CSVGDSMSNQPQHF. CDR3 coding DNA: TGCAGCGTTGGGGACAGCATGTCCAATCAGCCCCAGCATTTT.

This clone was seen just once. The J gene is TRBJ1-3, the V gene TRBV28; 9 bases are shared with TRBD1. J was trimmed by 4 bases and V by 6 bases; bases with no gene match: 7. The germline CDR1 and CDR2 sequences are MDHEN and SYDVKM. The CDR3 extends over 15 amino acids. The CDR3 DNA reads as TGTGCCAGCAGGTACAGGGGGCGTACGGGAAACACCATATATTTT. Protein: CASRYRGRTGNTIYF.

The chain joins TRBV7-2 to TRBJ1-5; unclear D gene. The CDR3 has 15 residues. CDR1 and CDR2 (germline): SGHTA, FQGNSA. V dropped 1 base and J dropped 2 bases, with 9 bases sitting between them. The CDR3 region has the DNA TGTGCCAGCAGCTTAGAAGTTGGAGGCAATCAGCCCCAGCATTTT. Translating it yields CASSLEVGGNQPQHF. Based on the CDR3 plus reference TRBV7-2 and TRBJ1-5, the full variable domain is GAGVSQSPSNKVTEKGKDVELRCDPISGHTALYWYRQSLGQGLEFLIYFQGNSAPDKSGLPSDRFSAERTGGSVSTLTIQRTQQEDSAVYLCASSLEVGGNQPQHFGDGTRLSIL.

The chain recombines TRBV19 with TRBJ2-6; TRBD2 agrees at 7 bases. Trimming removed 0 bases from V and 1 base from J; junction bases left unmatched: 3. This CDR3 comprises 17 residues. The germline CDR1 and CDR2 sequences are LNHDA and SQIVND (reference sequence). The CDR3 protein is CASSIDQRGSGANVLTF. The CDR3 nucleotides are TGTGCCAGTAGTATAGATCAGCGGGGTTCTGGGGCCAACGTCCTGACTTTC.

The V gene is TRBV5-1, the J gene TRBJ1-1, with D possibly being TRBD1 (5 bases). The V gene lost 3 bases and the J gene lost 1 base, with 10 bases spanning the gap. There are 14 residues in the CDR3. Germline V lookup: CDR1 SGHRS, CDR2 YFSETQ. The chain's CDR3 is CASSWGVENTEAFF. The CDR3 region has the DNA TGCGCCAGCAGCTGGGGGGTGGAGAACACTGAAGCTTTCTTT. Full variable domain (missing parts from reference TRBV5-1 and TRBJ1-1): KAGVTQTPRYLIKTRGQQVTLSCSPISGHRSVSWYQQTPGQGLQFLFEYFSETQRNKGNFPGRFSGRQFSNSRSEMNVSTLELGDSALYLCASSWGVENTEAFFGQGTRLTVV.

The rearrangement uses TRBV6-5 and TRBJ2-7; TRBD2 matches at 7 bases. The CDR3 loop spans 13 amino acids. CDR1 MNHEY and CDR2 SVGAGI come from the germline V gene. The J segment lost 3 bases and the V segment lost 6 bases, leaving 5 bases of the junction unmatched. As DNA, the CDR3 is TGTGCCAGCAGGCCTAGCGGAAGCTACGAGCAGTACTTC. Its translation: CASRPSGSYEQYF.

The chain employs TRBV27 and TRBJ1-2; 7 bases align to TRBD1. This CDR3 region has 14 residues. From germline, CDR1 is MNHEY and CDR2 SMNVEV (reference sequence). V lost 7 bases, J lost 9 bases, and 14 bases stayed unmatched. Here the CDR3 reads CASTPSGTALRYTF. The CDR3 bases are TGTGCCAGCACCCCTTCTGGGACAGCTCTCCGCTACACCTTC.